Listed here are 20 T cell receptor beta chains from one sample, sequenced in a study of blood T cell repertoires in COVID-19 (TCRdb year 2020). Libraries were made using the immunoSEQ multiplex PCR assay. This immuneACCESS table, as held by TCRdb, lists in-frame sequences with V and J called but not all clones. Of the missing ones, under half trace to an unresolved V gene in checked studies; the others have no known cause. In this sample the table shows roughly 100,000 clones, roughly 87% of which occur a single time. The ten largest account for more than 5% of the sample. The sequenced sample consisted of peripheral blood. These receptors originate from a human donor in a cohort sampled during active COVID-19.

CDR3 amino acids: CASSPGTGVYEQYF. CDR3 coding DNA: TGTGCCAGCAGCCCCGGTACAGGGGTCTACGAGCAGTACTTC. The rearrangement uses TRBV5-6 and TRBJ2-7; 7 bases match TRBD1. Germline V gene sequence: CDR1 SGHDT, CDR2 YYEEEE. V was pared by 4 bases and J by 3 bases, with 7 bases of the junction left unmatched. The CDR3 extends over 14 amino acids.

The rearrangement links TRBV19 to TRBJ1-2; 9 positions agree with TRBD1. V was clipped by 7 bases and J by 7 bases; unmatched bases: 10. CDR3 length: 14 residues. The V gene's germline CDR1 is LNHDA and CDR2 SQIVND (reference sequence). The CDR3 here is CASTPGQGFGGYTF. Written as DNA, the CDR3 is TGTGCCAGTACCCCGGGACAGGGATTCGGTGGCTACACCTTC. Supplemented by reference TRBV19 and TRBJ1-2, the full variable domain reads DGGITQSPKYLFRKEGQNVTLSCEQNLNHDAMYWYRQDPGQGLRLIYYSQIVNDFQKGDIAEGYSVSREKKESFPLTVTSAQKNPTAFYLCASTPGQGFGGYTFGSGTRLTVV.

J is TRBJ2-7 and V is TRBV12-3 or TRBV12-4; a weak D match, TRBD1 (5 bases). V gave up 2 bases and J gave up 1 base, with 6 bases separating them. The CDR3 is 13 residues long. CDR3 in DNA: TGTGCCAGCAGTTTACGACAGTCCTACGAGCAGTACTTC. Amino acids: CASSLRQSYEQYF.

This chain connects TRBV15 to TRBJ2-3; no clear D gene. Trimming stripped 2 bases from V and 2 bases from J, with 8 bases between. Germline lookup yields CDR1 LNHNV and CDR2 YYDKDF (reference sequence). CDR3 length equals 14 residues. The DNA for the CDR3 is TGTGCCACCAGCAGATCGGTAGACACAGATACGCAGTATTTT. It encodes CATSRSVDTDTQYF.

V and J are TRBV29-1 and TRBJ1-4; 9 bases are a match to TRBD1. Germline V gives CDR1 SQVTM, CDR2 ANQGSEA. The V and J ends lost 6 bases and 7 bases, in that order; junction bases with no gene match: 3. The CDR3 is 12 amino acids. This CDR3 is CSVKDRGEKLFF. DNA for the CDR3: TGCAGCGTCAAGGACAGGGGTGAAAAACTGTTTTTT.

This chain connects TRBV28 to TRBJ1-2, with D maybe TRBD1 (5 bases). Trimming cost V 3 bases and J 3 bases, with 8 bases left between them. The CDR3 is 13 residues long. Per the germline V gene, CDR1 is MDHEN and CDR2 is SYDVKM. DNA of the CDR3: TGTGCCAGCAGTTTCCCAGGGTACTATGGCTACACCTTC. It encodes CASSFPGYYGYTF.

The chain joins TRBV5-1 to TRBJ2-7, with a tentative D call TRBD2 (7 bases). The CDR3 extends over 15 amino acids. Germline-derived CDR1 and CDR2 are SGHRS and YFSETQ. Deletions cut 3 bases from V and 2 bases from J, with 15 bases between. In DNA, the CDR3 is TGCGCCAGCAGCTCATGGGGGGGGCCCACCTACGAGCAGTACTTC. Amino acid sequence: CASSSWGGPTYEQYF.

The V gene is TRBV7-9, the J gene TRBJ2-1; 8 bases are a match to TRBD1. The V gene's germline CDR1 is SEHNR and CDR2 FQNEAQ (reference sequence). With 4 bases clipped from V and 4 bases from J, the junction kept 6 bases outside the gene matches. This CDR3 comprises 15 residues. The CDR3 DNA follows: TGTGCCAGCAGCTCTTCGGGACAGGTGTACAATGAGCAGTTCTTC. Encoded protein: CASSSSGQVYNEQFF.

The chain couples TRBV3-1 (or the pseudogene TRBV3-2) to TRBJ2-7, with TRBD1 matching over 9 bases. V lost 1 base to trimming and J lost 6 bases; unmatched junction nucleotides: 1. In germline, CDR1 is LGHDT, CDR2 YNNKEL (reference sequence). The CDR3 loop spans 13 amino acids. CDR3 DNA sequence: TGTGCCAGCAGCCAAGGGGGACAGGGCGAGCAGTACTTC. This translates into CASSQGGQGEQYF.

The rearrangement links TRBV11-3 to TRBJ2-5; 7 nucleotides match TRBD1. From germline, CDR1 is SGHNT and CDR2 YENEEA. The length of the CDR3 is 14 residues. With V trimmed by 5 bases and J by 1 base, 4 bases remained unmatched. The chain's CDR3 is CASSHGQAQETQYF. Here the CDR3 DNA reads TGTGCCAGCAGCCACGGACAGGCCCAAGAGACCCAGTACTTC.

Ten or more counts support this clone. The chain combines TRBV2 with TRBJ2-7; weak D call: TRBD1 (6 bases). Germline V CDR1 and CDR2: SNHLY, FYNNEI. CDR3 length: 12 residues. Deletions cut 6 bases from V and 6 bases from J, with 12 bases between. The CDR3 region is CASRSTGTEQYF. DNA for the CDR3: TGTGCCAGCAGATCTACAGGGACCGAGCAGTACTTC. Full variable domain (missing parts from reference TRBV2 and TRBJ2-7): EPEVTQTPSHQVTQMGQEVILRCVPISNHLYFYWYRQILGQKVEFLVSFYNNEISEKSEIFDDQFSVERPDGSNFTLKIRSTKLEDSAMYFCASRSTGTEQYFGPGTRLTVT.

The rearrangement joins TRBV5-1 to TRBJ1-5, with D tentatively TRBD1 (5 bases). Trimming removed 0 bases from V and 2 bases from J, with 18 bases in between. Germline V lookup: CDR1 SGHRS, CDR2 YFSETQ. The CDR3 is 18 amino acids. This CDR3 reads CASSLGGDSLGRNQPQHF. The CDR3 nucleotides are TGCGCCAGCAGCTTGGGGGGTGACAGCCTAGGTCGCAATCAGCCCCAGCATTTT.

The chain links TRBV28 to TRBJ2-5, with TRBD2 as a possible D gene (6 bases). CDR1 and CDR2 (germline): MDHEN, SYDVKM. This CDR3 has 14 amino acids. V was cut by 6 bases and J by 5 bases, with 16 bases left in between. The CDR3 region is CASSPRSGVETQYF. CDR3 coding DNA: TGTGCCAGCAGCCCCAGGTCGGGGGTGGAGACCCAGTACTTC.

In its sample, this clone was seen once. V and J are TRBV7-9 and TRBJ2-5, with 9 positions matching TRBD2. V trimming: 4 bases; J trimming: 3 bases; junction bases outside the gene matches: 3. The germline CDR1 and CDR2 sequences are SEHNR and FQNEAQ (reference sequence). The CDR3 totals 14 residues. As DNA, the CDR3 is TGTGCCAGCAGCTCCAGACTAGCGGAAGAGACCCAGTACTTC. Protein sequence: CASSSRLAEETQYF.

V and J are TRBV5-1 and TRBJ2-5, with a possible D match to TRBD2 (6 bases). Germline CDR1 is SGHRS and CDR2 is YFSETQ. V lost 5 bases and J 5 bases, leaving 19 bases between the germline ends. This CDR3 has 15 amino acids. CDR3 nucleotide sequence: TGCGCCAGCAGTTGGAGGGGCTCTGCTGCGGAGACCCAGTACTTC. Translated, it gives CASSWRGSAAETQYF.

The rearrangement links TRBV5-6 to TRBJ1-2; the match to TRBD1 covers 7 bases. The junction had 17 bases not matched to a gene; V was cut back by 3 bases and J by 0 bases. The CDR3 runs 19 residues. CDR1 is SGHDT, CDR2 YYEEEE, per germline. In DNA form, the CDR3 reads TGTGCCAGCAGCTCCTGGGACAGCCGACGAATCCTACCTAACTATGGCTACACCTTC. Its protein product is CASSSWDSRRILPNYGYTF. The whole variable domain, remainder taken from reference TRBV5-6 and TRBJ1-2, is DAGVTQSPTHLIKTRGQQVTLRCSPKSGHDTVSWYQQALGQGPQFIFQYYEEEERQRGNFPDRFSGHQFPNYSSELNVNALLLGDSALYLCASSSWDSRRILPNYGYTFGSGTRLTVV.

This chain uses TRBV7-3 with TRBJ2-3; no clear D. From germline, CDR1 is SGHTA and CDR2 FQGTGA. Deletions cut 6 bases from V and 4 bases from J, with 8 bases between. The CDR3 runs to 12 residues. CDR3: CASSRDSDTQYF. The CDR3 DNA reads as TGTGCCAGCAGTCGCGACTCAGATACGCAGTATTTT.

Concerning this clone: Compared with germline, one end of the junction differs, possibly owing to a read error. The chain has TRBV9 and TRBJ2-5, with TRBD2 matching 9 bases. This CDR3 has 16 residues. Germline CDR1 SGDLS, CDR2 YYNGEE. As DNA, the CDR3 is TGTGCCAGCCGCGTCGTCCGCGGGGGGGGGCGCGAGACCCAGTACTTC. The encoded protein is CASRVVRGGGRETQYF.

This clone showed up just a few times. The rearrangement links TRBV9 to TRBJ1-6; D is perhaps TRBD1 (6 bases). The V and J ends lost 0 bases and 0 bases respectively, with 7 bases between them. In germline, CDR1 is SGDLS, CDR2 YYNGEE. This CDR3 has 16 amino acids. The CDR3: CASSVGGGSYNSPLHF. In nucleotides, the CDR3 is TGTGCCAGCAGCGTAGGAGGGGGCTCCTATAATTCACCCCTCCACTTT.

The V and J genes are TRBV29-1 and TRBJ1-1; D is uncertain. Trimming removed 5 bases from V and 0 bases from J, with 7 bases in between. The germline V gene has CDR1 SQVTM and CDR2 ANQGSEA. CDR3 length: 12 residues. CDR3 in DNA: TGCAGCGTTTCAAGCCTGAACACTGAAGCTTTCTTT. Amino acids: CSVSSLNTEAFF.